The 30 T cell receptor beta chains reported below all come from one sample, sequenced in a study of blood T cell repertoires in COVID-19. Method: immunoSEQ multiplex PCR; TCRdb's copy keeps in-frame clones and lacks some. The sample records some 120,000 clones, around 83% being singletons. Material for sequencing was peripheral blood. The source is a woman aged 80 or over with COVID-19, enrolled during active disease.

The V gene is TRBV28, the J gene TRBJ1-4, with TRBD1 matching 9 bases. The germline CDR1 and CDR2 sequences are MDHEN and SYDVKM. V shed 6 bases and J 0 bases; nucleotides not matched to a gene: 8. CDR3 length: 17 amino acids. The CDR3 loop is CASRGTGSTPTNEKLFF. The CDR3 region has the DNA TGTGCCAGCAGGGGGACAGGGAGTACTCCAACTAATGAAAAACTGTTTTTT.

This chain uses TRBV9 with TRBJ2-2, with D perhaps TRBD2 (6 bases). The CDR3 sequence is 16 residues long. The germline CDR1 and CDR2 sequences are SGDLS and YYNGEE. The germline V and J ends were trimmed by 0 bases and 5 bases, with 14 bases remaining between them. The CDR3 region has the DNA TGTGCCAGCAGCGTAGCCACCCACGGGGGTACCGGGGAGCTGTTTTTT. This gives the protein CASSVATHGGTGELFF. The full variable domain, rest sourced from reference TRBV9 and TRBJ2-2, is DSGVTQTPKHLITATGQRVTLRCSPRSGDLSVYWYQQSLDQGLQFLIQYYNGEERAKGNILERFSAQQFPDLHSELNLSSLELGDSALYFCASSVATHGGTGELFFGEGSRLTVL.

V is TRBV5-1 and J is TRBJ1-2; maybe TRBD1 (5 bases). V lost 4 bases, J lost 8 bases, and 12 bases lay in between. Germline V gene lookup returns CDR1 SGHRS and CDR2 YFSETQ. The CDR3 has 12 residues. The CDR3 here is CASSRGTTGYTF. The CDR3 bases are TGCGCCAGCAGCCGGGGGACCACCGGCTACACCTTC.

This sequence joins TRBV7-2 and TRBJ2-1; D may be TRBD2 (6 bases). Germline V gene lookup returns CDR1 SGHTA and CDR2 FQGNSA. Trimming stripped 0 bases from V and 9 bases from J, with 12 bases between. This CDR3 is 14 amino acids long. The CDR3 spells CASSLAGRGGEQFF. CDR3 bases: TGTGCCAGCAGCTTAGCCGGGAGAGGCGGTGAGCAGTTCTTC.

This sequence joins TRBV27 and TRBJ2-2; weak D call: TRBD1 (6 bases). The CDR3 consists of 16 residues. Trimming stripped 1 base from V and 0 bases from J, with 9 bases between. Germline-derived CDR1 and CDR2 are MNHEY and SMNVEV (reference sequence). CDR3 nucleotides: TGTGCCAGCAGTTTATTCTGGACAGCGAACACCGGGGAGCTGTTTTTT. Translating it yields CASSLFWTANTGELFF.

The chain couples TRBV19 to TRBJ1-3, with 7 bases fitting TRBD1. Germline trimming cut 8 bases from V and 0 bases from J; bases unmatched to any gene: 4. Germline V gene data show CDR1 as LNHDA and CDR2 as SQIVND (reference sequence). CDR3 length: 14 amino acids. CDR3: CASAGQHSGNTIYF. As DNA, the CDR3 is TGTGCCAGTGCGGGACAGCACTCTGGAAACACCATATATTTT.

The chain combines TRBV7-8 with TRBJ1-1; perhaps TRBD1 as D (5 bases). V dropped 3 bases and J dropped 0 bases, with 23 bases sitting between them. Germline V lookup: CDR1 SGHVS, CDR2 FQNEAQ. The CDR3 length is 19 residues. The CDR3 DNA reads TGTGCCAGCAGCTTCCTGTTCGGGAGGGGAAGCCCCATGAACACTGAAGCTTTCTTT. Translation: CASSFLFGRGSPMNTEAFF. Complete variable domain (other parts from reference TRBV7-8 and TRBJ1-1): GAGVSQSPRYKVAKRGQDVALRCDPISGHVSLFWYQQALGQGPEFLTYFQNEAQLDKSGLPSDRFFAERPEGSVSTLKIQRTQQEDSAVYLCASSFLFGRGSPMNTEAFFGQGTRLTVV.

In nucleotides, the CDR3 is TGTGCCAGCAGTCGGACAGGGGGAGATGGCTACACCTTC. Amino acids: CASSRTGGDGYTF. The rearrangement links TRBV7-9 to TRBJ1-2; 10 nucleotides match TRBD1. V was pared by 6 bases and J by 6 bases, with 4 bases of the junction left unmatched. Looked up from germline, CDR1 is SEHNR and CDR2 is FQNEAQ (reference sequence). CDR3 size: 13 residues.

V and J are TRBV7-2 and TRBJ1-5, with 7 bases fitting TRBD1. The CDR3 extends over 13 amino acids. The V gene's germline CDR1 is SGHTA and CDR2 FQGNSA. Trimming at V came to 6 bases and at J to 9 bases, leaving 8 bases not matched to a gene. The CDR3, as DNA: TGTGCCAGCAGATCGCAGGGGGGTGGGCCCCAGCATTTT. Encoded protein: CASRSQGGGPQHF.

V and J are TRBV5-6 and TRBJ1-1; TRBD1 matches 8 bases. The CDR3 consists of 13 residues. From germline, CDR1 is SGHDT and CDR2 YYEEEE. After removal of 7 bases from V and 11 bases from J, the junction contained 13 bases not matched to a gene. Here the CDR3 reads CASSTGAVGGAFF. The CDR3 DNA reads TGTGCCAGCTCGACAGGGGCCGTCGGAGGGGCTTTCTTT.

This clone was observed a single time. V usage is TRBV9 and J usage is TRBJ2-3; 8 nucleotides agree with TRBD2. V trimming: 4 bases; J trimming: 0 bases; junction bases outside the gene matches: 10. This CDR3 region has 17 residues. The germline gives CDR1 SGDLS, CDR2 YYNGEE. The CDR3: CASSPAPSGRSTDTQYF. DNA for the CDR3: TGTGCCAGCAGCCCCGCCCCGAGCGGGAGAAGCACAGATACGCAGTATTTT.

The chain combines TRBV18 with TRBJ2-5, with 7 bases that match TRBD2. Germline trimming cut 3 bases from V and 5 bases from J; bases unmatched to any gene: 6. CDR3 length: 14 residues. Germline loops: CDR1 KGHSH, CDR2 LQKENI. The DNA for the CDR3 is TGTGCCAGCTCACCCGGGACTAATAGGGAGACCCAGTACTTC. Translation: CASSPGTNRETQYF.

This clone was picked up a small number of times. This chain joins TRBV29-1 and TRBJ2-3; 10 nucleotides align to TRBD2. Unmatched junction bases numbered 6, after V lost 7 bases and J lost 2 bases. In germline, CDR1 is SQVTM, CDR2 ANQGSEA. The CDR3 runs 14 residues. The CDR3 region is CSGSSGGPTDTQYF. CDR3 nucleotides: TGCAGCGGCTCTAGCGGGGGACCCACAGATACGCAGTATTTT.

The chain employs TRBV6-4 and TRBJ2-3, with 9 bases lining up with TRBD2. V shed 4 bases and J 4 bases; nucleotides not matched to a gene: 9. This CDR3 has 16 residues. CDR1 and CDR2 from the germline V gene are MRHNA and SNTAGT. As DNA, the CDR3 is TGTGCCAGCAGTGGCCCTACTAGCGGGCCTCCAGATACGCAGTATTTT. This encodes CASSGPTSGPPDTQYF.

The V and J genes are TRBV29-1 and TRBJ1-2, with D perhaps matching TRBD1 (5 bases). The germline V and J ends were trimmed by 4 bases and 8 bases, with 11 bases remaining between them. CDR1 is SQVTM and CDR2 is ANQGSEA in the germline V gene. This CDR3 is built from 11 residues. CDR3 region: CSVAGRGGYTF. The CDR3 DNA is TGCAGCGTTGCAGGGCGCGGAGGCTACACCTTC.

In DNA, the CDR3 is TGTGCCAGCAGCCTTAGCGGGAAAGTCAGCGAGCAGTTCTTC. The encoded protein is CASSLSGKVSEQFF. The chain couples TRBV6-5 to TRBJ2-1; 8 bases map to TRBD2. With V trimmed by 6 bases and J by 10 bases, 11 bases remained unmatched. The CDR3 spans 14 residues. The germline CDR1 and CDR2 sequences are MNHEY and SVGAGI.

A few counts support this clone. This sequence joins TRBV28 and TRBJ2-3; perhaps TRBD2 as D (5 bases). Trimming took off 0 bases at V and 2 bases at J, with 9 bases between the two ends. The CDR3 runs 15 residues. The germline V gene has CDR1 MDHEN and CDR2 SYDVKM. The CDR3 region is CASSLWASSTDTQYF. CDR3 DNA: TGTGCCAGCAGTTTATGGGCTAGCTCCACAGATACGCAGTATTTT.

This chain links TRBV6-2 or TRBV6-3 with TRBJ2-2, with D hard to call. V gave up 5 bases and J gave up 7 bases, with 11 bases separating them. From germline, CDR1 is MNHEY and CDR2 SVGEGT. The CDR3 consists of 13 residues. Here the CDR3 DNA reads TGTGCCAGCAGTACCCCCGTCGGCGGGGAGCTGTTTTTT. Its protein is CASSTPVGGELFF.

In its sample, this clone was seen once. The V gene is TRBV4-2, the J gene TRBJ1-6; D possibly corresponds to TRBD1 (5 bases). With 1 base removed from V and 7 bases from J, the gap between germline ends came to 20 bases. This CDR3 is built from 18 residues. Germline V gene sequence: CDR1 LGHNA, CDR2 YNFKEQ. CDR3 sequence reads: CASSQARDGGGGNSPLHF. CDR3 nucleotides: TGTGCCAGCAGCCAAGCGCGGGACGGAGGAGGTGGGAATTCACCCCTCCACTTT.

The V gene is TRBV9, the J gene TRBJ1-2; TRBD1 is a possible D gene (5 bases). The V end was cut by 2 bases, the J end by 7 bases, with 15 bases between. Germline loops: CDR1 SGDLS, CDR2 YYNGEE. The CDR3 covers 14 residues. The chain's CDR3 is CASSVGGEKGGYTF. CDR3 bases: TGTGCCAGCAGCGTCGGAGGGGAAAAAGGTGGCTACACCTTC.

The rearrangement links TRBV25-1 to TRBJ1-4; 7 nucleotides agree with TRBD1. The germline gives CDR1 MGHDK, CDR2 SYGVNS. V was pared by 8 bases and J by 7 bases, with 13 bases of the junction left unmatched. CDR3 length: 15 residues. DNA of the CDR3: TGTGCCAGCGCCACAGGGGCCGCCCCTGGTGAAAAACTGTTTTTT. As protein: CASATGAAPGEKLFF.

DNA for the CDR3: TGTGCCAGCAGTTTCAGGACAGGGGTTACCTATCATGGCTACACCTTC. Translating gives CASSFRTGVTYHGYTF. The chain uses TRBV27 and TRBJ1-2; the match to TRBD1 covers 9 bases. The V gene end was trimmed by 3 bases and the J gene end by 6 bases; junction bases not matched to a gene: 11. The CDR3 totals 16 residues. Germline CDR1 and CDR2: MNHEY and SMNVEV (reference sequence).

This clone was recorded once. Other DNA sequences in this sample translate to the same CDR3. V gene TRBV7-2 combines with J gene TRBJ1-2; TRBD1 might be the D (6 bases). The CDR3 covers 14 residues. V was trimmed by 3 bases and J by 5 bases, leaving 13 bases between them. The germline CDR1 and CDR2 sequences are SGHTA and FQGNSA. As DNA, the CDR3 is TGTGCCAGCAGCTTGGCCGATACAGGGTATGGCTACACCTTC. Protein sequence: CASSLADTGYGYTF.

This chain's CDR3 is CASSSPRDSGRTSTDTQYF. Written as DNA, the CDR3 is TGTGCCAGCAGCTCCCCTCGCGATAGCGGGAGGACTAGCACAGATACGCAGTATTTT. The chain employs TRBV7-2 and TRBJ2-3, with 10 bases aligning to TRBD2. CDR3 length equals 19 residues. After removal of 4 bases from V and 0 bases from J, the junction contained 13 bases not matched to a gene. Germline V gives CDR1 SGHTA, CDR2 FQGNSA.

The table lists this clone with a few counts. This chain uses TRBV19 with TRBJ1-5; D uncertain. The CDR3 has 13 residues. Deletions cut 2 bases from V and 4 bases from J, with 6 bases between. Germline V gene sequence: CDR1 LNHDA, CDR2 SQIVND (reference sequence). The CDR3 reads CASSISANQPQHF. The CDR3 DNA sequence: TGTGCCAGTAGTATAAGTGCGAATCAGCCCCAGCATTTT.

The chain combines TRBV29-1 with TRBJ2-1; the D gene is possibly TRBD1 (5 bases). There are 11 residues in the CDR3. In germline, CDR1 is SQVTM, CDR2 ANQGSEA. The V gene lost 7 bases and the J gene lost 9 bases, with 13 bases spanning the gap. The CDR3 coding sequence is TGCAGCGCTTACAATAGGGGTGAGCAGTTCTTC. Translation: CSAYNRGEQFF.

CDR3 bases: TGTGCCAGCAGCTCTAGCGGACCAGACAATGAGCAGTTCTTC. Amino acid sequence: CASSSSGPDNEQFF. V is TRBV7-6 and J is TRBJ2-1, with 7 positions matching TRBD2. V was clipped by 4 bases and J by 5 bases; unmatched bases: 5. The CDR3 length is 14 residues. Per the germline V gene, CDR1 is SGHVS and CDR2 is FNYEAQ.

This chain links TRBV5-4 with TRBJ2-1, with 13 nucleotides matching TRBD2. J lost 7 bases, V lost 5 bases, and 12 bases had no gene match. The CDR3 sequence is 17 residues long. Germline CDR1 SGHNT, CDR2 YYREEE (reference sequence). CDR3 protein: CASRETTSGRTGNEQFF. DNA for the CDR3: TGTGCCAGCAGGGAGACGACTAGCGGGAGGACGGGGAATGAGCAGTTCTTC.

V gene TRBV6-1 combines with J gene TRBJ2-7; TRBD2 is a possible D gene (6 bases). Germline CDR1 reads MNHNS; CDR2 reads SASEGT. Trimming removed 2 bases at V and 2 bases at J, with 10 bases between. The CDR3 runs 14 residues. The CDR3 sequence is CASSEIWRAYEQYF. CDR3 DNA sequence: TGTGCCAGCAGTGAAATATGGAGGGCCTACGAGCAGTACTTC.

This clone was observed once. This sequence joins TRBV6-5 and TRBJ2-3; TRBD1 matches at 7 bases. This CDR3 is built from 15 residues. Germline-derived CDR1 and CDR2 are MNHEY and SVGAGI. Losses at the gene ends were 5 bases for V and 0 bases for J; bases not matched to a gene: 5. In DNA, the CDR3 is TGTGCCAGCAGTCCACCGACAGGGAGCACAGATACGCAGTATTTT. Protein product: CASSPPTGSTDTQYF.